This entry concerns a single T cell receptor (beta chain). What it recognizes is unknown. The record originates from a study of CD8 T cells in ankylosing spondylitis. General study findings and limits: Disease-linked clones reportedly concentrated significantly in matched ankylosing spondylitis synovial fluid.

The CDR3 has 16 amino acids. The germline gives CDR1 SGHAT, CDR2 FQNNGV. V was pared by 1 base and J by 3 bases, with 8 bases of the junction left unmatched. Scientists made TCR beta libraries using quantitative 5'-RACE with molecular barcodes. From the 5' RACE reads, TCRdb called clonotypes with MiXCR, one entry per CDR3 protein. The sample has some 130,000 distinct CDR3 sequences, approximately 8.4% seen once; the top ten hold 6% to 9.5%. This sequence was found in a male donor with ankylosing spondylitis. Sequenced material: synovial fluid, either unsorted or a sorted T cell fraction (not recorded which). This chain connects TRBV11-2 to TRBJ2-7, with 8 bases lining up with TRBD1. The CDR3 here is CASSLVTGVFLYEQYF. In DNA, the CDR3 is TGTGCCAGCAGCTTAGTGACAGGGGTGTTCCTCTACGAGCAGTACTTC. The full variable domain, rest sourced from reference TRBV11-2 and TRBJ2-7, is EAGVAQSPRYKIIEKRQSVAFWCNPISGHATLYWYQQILGQGPKLLIQFQNNGVVDDSQLPKDRFSAERLKGVDSTLKIQPAKLEDSAVYLCASSLVTGVFLYEQYFGPGTRLTVT.